This T cell receptor beta chain was identified in a study of shared clonotypes between healthy human individuals. Some clones are missing from TCRdb's copy, which holds only in-frame ones; the method was immunoSEQ multiplex PCR. The sample carries about 2 million clones, about 95% recorded once. Positive CCR7 selection of CD45RO-negative cells yielded the naive CD8 cells, and terminally differentiated effector memory CD45RA+ cells were excluded. The CDR3 contains 14 residues. Looked up from germline, CDR1 is LGHNA and CDR2 is YSLEER. The ends lost 2 bases at V and 3 bases at J; junction bases unmatched: 4.

The receptor was derived from a man between 18 and 35 years old in good health. The sample taken for sequencing was naive CD8+ T cells sorted from blood. This chain joins TRBV4-3 and TRBJ2-7; TRBD1 agrees at 7 bases. In nucleotides, the CDR3 is TGCGCCAGCAGCCAATTGACAGGGTACTACGAGCAGTACTTC. Encoded protein: CASSQLTGYYEQYF.